What follows are 24 T cell receptor beta chains derived from one specimen sequenced in a study of blood T cell repertoires in COVID-19. Only in-frame clones appear in the TCRdb table, and some are missing; sequencing was by immunoSEQ multiplex PCR. The data contain approximately 80,000 clones, approximately 85% of them singletons. Sequencing was carried out using peripheral blood. The receptors here all came from a woman over 75 with COVID-19, enrolled during active disease.

V and J are TRBV7-2 and TRBJ2-3, with 8 bases lining up with TRBD2. There are 14 residues in the CDR3. Germline-derived CDR1 and CDR2 are SGHTA and FQGNSA. V was clipped by 8 bases and J by 2 bases; unmatched bases: 6. The chain's CDR3 is CASRAGAHTDTQYF. CDR3 nucleotides: TGTGCCAGCCGAGCGGGGGCCCACACAGATACGCAGTATTTT.

The V and J genes are TRBV7-6 and TRBJ2-7; 7 bases are shared with TRBD1. In germline, CDR1 is SGHVS, CDR2 FNYEAQ. Germline trimming cut 4 bases from V and 1 base from J; bases unmatched to any gene: 10. The CDR3 has 16 amino acids. The CDR3 bases are TGTGCCAGCAGCTACAACAGGGGACCCGCATCCTACGAGCAGTACTTC. Translated, it gives CASSYNRGPASYEQYF.

The gene calls are TRBV9 and TRBJ2-2; the match to TRBD2 covers 7 bases. The J segment lost 0 bases and the V segment lost 1 base, leaving 6 bases of the junction unmatched. This CDR3 is built from 17 residues. The germline CDR1 and CDR2 sequences are SGDLS and YYNGEE. CDR3 loop: CASSVQVAGTNTGELFF. As DNA, the CDR3 is TGTGCCAGCAGCGTACAGGTAGCGGGCACGAACACCGGGGAGCTGTTTTTT.

This clone was seen a handful of times. The gene calls are TRBV5-1 and TRBJ2-7; 10 positions match TRBD1. The CDR3 has 13 residues. The J segment lost 6 bases and the V segment lost 8 bases, leaving 8 bases of the junction unmatched. The germline gives CDR1 SGHRS, CDR2 YFSETQ. The CDR3 coding sequence is TGCGCCAGAGGGGGACAGGGGTTGCGCGAGCAGTACTTC. It yields the protein CARGGQGLREQYF.

This chain joins TRBV11-3 and TRBJ2-3, with 8 bases identical to TRBD1. The CDR3 length is 13 residues. Losses at the gene ends were 4 bases for V and 6 bases for J; bases not matched to a gene: 3. From germline, CDR1 is SGHNT and CDR2 YENEEA. This CDR3 reads CASSYRQGDTQYF. The DNA of the CDR3 is TGTGCCAGCAGCTATAGACAGGGGGATACGCAGTATTTT.

The chain combines TRBV9 with TRBJ2-7; maybe TRBD2 (5 bases). Trimming took off 1 base at V and 0 bases at J, with 8 bases between the two ends. The CDR3 has 14 amino acids. Germline V CDR1 and CDR2: SGDLS, YYNGEE. The CDR3: CASSVTGNSYEQYF. The CDR3 region has the DNA TGTGCCAGCAGCGTAACGGGGAACTCCTACGAGCAGTACTTC.

The V and J genes are TRBV5-1 and TRBJ2-5; D call uncertain. CDR3 length: 12 residues. From germline, CDR1 is SGHRS and CDR2 YFSETQ. The germline V and J ends were trimmed by 4 bases and 5 bases, with 9 bases remaining between them. The DNA for the CDR3 is TGCGCCAGCAGCCAGCAGGTGGAGACCCAGTACTTC. Translating gives CASSQQVETQYF.

The chain recombines TRBV19 with TRBJ1-4; D not resolved. Per germline, CDR1 LNHDA and CDR2 SQIVND (reference sequence). Between the trimmed V and J ends, which lost 3 bases and 2 bases, there was a span of 13 bases. The CDR3 is 16 residues long. The CDR3 is CASSMRPLVTNEKLFF. CDR3 nucleotide sequence: TGTGCCAGTAGTATGAGGCCCCTGGTCACTAATGAAAAACTGTTTTTT.

This clone was observed a few times. The CDR3 coding sequence is TGTGCCAGCAGCCTCGAGGGCCGCGGGGAGCTGTTTTTT. Translated: CASSLEGRGELFF. This sequence joins TRBV7-9 and TRBJ2-2; a possible D gene is TRBD2 (5 bases). This CDR3 has 13 residues. Germline V lookup: CDR1 SEHNR, CDR2 FQNEAQ (reference sequence). The V end lost 5 bases, the J end lost 7 bases, and 11 bases lay between the germline ends.

Only one count was recorded for this clone. The gene calls are TRBV6-2 or TRBV6-3 and TRBJ1-5; D ambiguous. From germline, CDR1 is MNHEY and CDR2 SVGEGT. Trimming took off 2 bases at V and 6 bases at J, with 14 bases between the two ends. The CDR3 contains 15 residues. CDR3 DNA sequence: TGTGCCAGCAGTTACGGGGAGGCTTGGGGTCAGCCCCAGCATTTT. This codes for CASSYGEAWGQPQHF.

This sequence joins TRBV12-3 or TRBV12-4 and TRBJ2-5, with D possibly TRBD1 on 6 matching bases. Between the trimmed V and J ends, which lost 6 bases and 6 bases, there was a span of 14 bases. This CDR3 spans 13 amino acids. DNA for the CDR3: TGTGCCAGCAGGCCACAGGGATCGCAGACCCAGTACTTC. It is translated as CASRPQGSQTQYF.

Of note for this clone: One junction end disagrees with the germline gene, perhaps due to a read error. V usage is TRBV7-7 and J usage is TRBJ2-5, with TRBD2 matching over 11 bases. Germline-derived CDR1 and CDR2 are SSHAT and FNYEAQ (reference sequence). The CDR3 runs to 15 residues. CDR3 sequence (DNA): TGTGCTAGCAGCTTAGTAGCGGGGGGGCCAGAGACCCAGTACTTC. Translated: CASSLVAGGPETQYF.

The chain combines TRBV5-1 with TRBJ1-2; 8 nucleotides align to TRBD1. Unmatched junction bases numbered 8, after V lost 3 bases and J lost 4 bases. Germline V gene data show CDR1 as SGHRS and CDR2 as YFSETQ. The CDR3 sequence is 15 residues long. The CDR3 sequence is CASSSGGVVVYGYTF. In DNA, the CDR3 is TGCGCCAGCAGCTCAGGGGGCGTCGTGGTCTATGGCTACACCTTC.

V usage is TRBV7-3 and J usage is TRBJ2-1, with 10 bases matching TRBD2. Germline V gene lookup returns CDR1 SGHTA and CDR2 FQGTGA. The CDR3 consists of 15 residues. The V and J ends lost 5 bases and 4 bases, in that order; junction bases with no gene match: 5. The CDR3 sequence: CASSPQRGGYNEQFF. Here the CDR3 DNA reads TGTGCCAGCAGCCCACAGCGGGGGGGGTACAATGAGCAGTTCTTC.

This clone appeared a few times. The V and J genes are TRBV11-2 and TRBJ1-6; D is ambiguous. The CDR3 is 14 amino acids. With 5 bases removed from V and 8 bases from J, the gap between germline ends came to 13 bases. CDR1 is SGHAT and CDR2 is FQNNGV in the germline V gene. The CDR3, as DNA: TGTGCCAGCAGCCTGATGACACTGGATTCACCCCTCCACTTT. Its protein product is CASSLMTLDSPLHF.

V usage is TRBV27 and J usage is TRBJ2-4; TRBD2 aligns across 11 bases. CDR3 length: 18 residues. The germline V gene encodes CDR1 MNHEY and CDR2 SMNVEV (reference sequence). Trimming took 5 bases from V and 0 from J; bases not matched to a gene: 9. This CDR3 reads CASSLLAGVSLAKNIQYF. The CDR3 region has the DNA TGTGCCAGCAGTCTACTAGCGGGAGTCAGTTTAGCCAAAAACATTCAGTACTTC.

This clone was seen only once. The gene calls are TRBV5-1 and TRBJ2-2; no clear D gene. The CDR3 contains 13 residues. Germline values: CDR1 SGHRS, CDR2 YFSETQ. V was pared by 4 bases and J by 3 bases, with 7 bases between. The CDR3 here is CASSLRDTGELFF. The CDR3 DNA is TGCGCCAGCAGCCTCCGGGACACCGGGGAGCTGTTTTTT.

This chain connects TRBV6-5 to TRBJ2-5; a weak D match, TRBD1 (5 bases). Germline V CDR1 and CDR2: MNHEY, SVGAGI. The V end was cut by 0 bases, the J end by 0 bases, with 8 bases between. This CDR3 comprises 15 residues. The CDR3 sequence: CASSYSPGNQETQYF. The DNA of the CDR3 is TGTGCCAGCAGTTACTCCCCAGGGAACCAAGAGACCCAGTACTTC.

The V gene is TRBV9, the J gene TRBJ2-3; 9 bases align to TRBD2. The germline V gene has CDR1 SGDLS and CDR2 YYNGEE. The CDR3 runs 15 residues. Losses at the gene ends were 4 bases for V and 5 bases for J; bases not matched to a gene: 8. The CDR3 loop is CASSLRGGREDTQYF. CDR3 nucleotide sequence: TGTGCCAGCAGCTTGCGGGGGGGCCGTGAAGATACGCAGTATTTT.

The gene calls are TRBV9 and TRBJ2-5, with 8 bases that match TRBD2. J lost 4 bases, V lost 4 bases, and 6 bases had no gene match. The germline CDR1 and CDR2 sequences are SGDLS and YYNGEE. This CDR3 comprises 14 residues. The CDR3 nucleotides are TGTGCCAGCAGCAAGCGGGCGGGGGGAGAGACCCAGTACTTC. This sequence encodes CASSKRAGGETQYF.

This clone has a single count. The J gene is TRBJ1-1, the V gene TRBV28; the match to TRBD1 covers 8 bases. The trim removed 6 bases at V and 1 base at J, leaving 4 bases unmatched. The CDR3 is made up of 14 amino acids. Germline V gene lookup returns CDR1 MDHEN and CDR2 SYDVKM. CDR3 nucleotide sequence: TGTGCCAGCAGGTCCGGACAGGGGAACACTGAAGCTTTCTTT. Its protein product is CASRSGQGNTEAFF.

This chain links TRBV9 with TRBJ2-1; 15 bases match TRBD2. The CDR3 sequence is 16 residues long. The germline CDR1 and CDR2 sequences are SGDLS and YYNGEE. V trimming: 4 bases; J trimming: 7 bases; junction bases outside the gene matches: 6. The CDR3 sequence is CASSFPGLAGGNEQFF. The CDR3 coding sequence is TGTGCCAGCAGCTTTCCGGGACTAGCGGGAGGTAATGAGCAGTTCTTC.

The V gene is TRBV7-3, the J gene TRBJ2-1; 15 bases fit TRBD2. The CDR3 spans 19 residues. Germline CDR1 SGHTA, CDR2 FQGTGA. J lost 5 bases, V lost 0 bases, and 8 bases had no gene match. This CDR3 is CASSLTSLGTSGRHNEQFF. The CDR3 DNA sequence: TGTGCCAGCAGCTTAACTAGCCTCGGGACTAGCGGGAGGCACAATGAGCAGTTCTTC.

The J gene is TRBJ1-1, the V gene TRBV28; D uncertain. This CDR3 region has 14 residues. CDR1 is MDHEN and CDR2 is SYDVKM in the germline V gene. Trimming removed 5 bases from V and 5 bases from J, with 15 bases in between. This CDR3 reads CASSLAGRKTEAFF. CDR3 sequence (DNA): TGTGCCAGCAGTCTCGCCGGGAGAAAAACTGAAGCTTTCTTT.